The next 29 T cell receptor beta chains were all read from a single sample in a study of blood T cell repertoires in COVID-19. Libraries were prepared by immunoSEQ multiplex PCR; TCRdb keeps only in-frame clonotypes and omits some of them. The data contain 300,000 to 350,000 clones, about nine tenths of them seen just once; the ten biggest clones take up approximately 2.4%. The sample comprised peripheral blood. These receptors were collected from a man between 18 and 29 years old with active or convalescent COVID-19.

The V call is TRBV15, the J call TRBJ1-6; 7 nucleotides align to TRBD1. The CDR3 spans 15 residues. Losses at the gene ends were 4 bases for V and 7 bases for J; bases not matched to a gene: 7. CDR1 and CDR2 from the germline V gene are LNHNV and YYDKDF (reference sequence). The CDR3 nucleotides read TGTGCCACCAGCACAAGGGCAGGGGGAAATTCACCCCTCCACTTT. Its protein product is CATSTRAGGNSPLHF.

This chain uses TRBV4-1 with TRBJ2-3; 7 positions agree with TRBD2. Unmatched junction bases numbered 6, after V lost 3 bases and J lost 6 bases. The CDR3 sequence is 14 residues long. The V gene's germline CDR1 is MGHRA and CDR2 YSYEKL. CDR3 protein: CASSHQRGPDTQYF. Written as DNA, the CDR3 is TGCGCCAGCAGCCACCAGCGGGGCCCCGATACGCAGTATTTT.

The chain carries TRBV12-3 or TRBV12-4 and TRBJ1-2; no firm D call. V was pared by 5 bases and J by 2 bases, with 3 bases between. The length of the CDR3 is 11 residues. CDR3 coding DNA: TGTGCCAGCAGTCCGAACTATGGCTACACCTTC. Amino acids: CASSPNYGYTF.

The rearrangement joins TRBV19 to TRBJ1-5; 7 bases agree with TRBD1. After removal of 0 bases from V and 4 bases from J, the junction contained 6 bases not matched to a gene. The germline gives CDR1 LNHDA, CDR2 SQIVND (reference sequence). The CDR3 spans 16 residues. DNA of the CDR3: TGTGCCAGTAGTATAGATTGGGGGACAGATAATCAGCCCCAGCATTTT. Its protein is CASSIDWGTDNQPQHF.

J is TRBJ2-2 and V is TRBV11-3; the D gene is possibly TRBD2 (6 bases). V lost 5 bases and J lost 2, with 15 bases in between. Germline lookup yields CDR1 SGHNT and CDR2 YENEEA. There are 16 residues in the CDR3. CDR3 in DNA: TGTGCCAGCAGCCCTGGGGCAGGGACTAACACCGGGGAGCTGTTTTTT. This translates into CASSPGAGTNTGELFF.

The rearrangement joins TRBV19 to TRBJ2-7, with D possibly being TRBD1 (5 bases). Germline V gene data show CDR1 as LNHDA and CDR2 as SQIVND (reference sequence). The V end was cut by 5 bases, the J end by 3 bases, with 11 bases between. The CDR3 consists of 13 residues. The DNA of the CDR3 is TGTGCCAGTAGTCCCTCGGACATCTACGAGCAGTACTTC. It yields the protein CASSPSDIYEQYF.

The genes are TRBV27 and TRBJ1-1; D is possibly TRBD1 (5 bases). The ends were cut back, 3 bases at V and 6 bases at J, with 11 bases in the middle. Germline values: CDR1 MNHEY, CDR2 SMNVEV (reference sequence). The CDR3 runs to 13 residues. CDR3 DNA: TGTGCCAGCAGTTTGTGGGGCGCGCCTGAAGCTTTCTTT. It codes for CASSLWGAPEAFF.

The CDR3 loop reads CASSSGQGAFGELFF. The CDR3 DNA reads as TGTGCCAGCAGCTCGGGACAGGGGGCTTTCGGGGAGCTGTTTTTT. The V and J genes are TRBV11-3 and TRBJ2-2; 12 bases are shared with TRBD1. The V segment lost 4 bases and the J segment 7 bases; nucleotides outside the gene matches: 4. CDR1 SGHNT and CDR2 YENEEA come from the germline V gene. This CDR3 has 15 amino acids. Supplemented by reference TRBV11-3 and TRBJ2-2, the full variable domain reads EAGVVQSPRYKIIEKKQPVAFWCNPISGHNTLYWYLQNLGQGPELLIRYENEEAVDDSQLPKDRFSAERLKGVDSTLKIQPAELGDSAVYLCASSSGQGAFGELFFGEGSRLTVL.

This CDR3 is CASRGPEGAAGYTF. The CDR3 nucleotides are TGCGCCAGCAGGGGGCCCGAGGGGGCTGCTGGCTACACCTTC. J is TRBJ1-2 and V is TRBV10-2, with 7 bases lining up with TRBD1. V gave up 6 bases and J gave up 7 bases; unmatched junction bases: 11. The CDR3 has 14 amino acids. Germline CDR1 is WSHSY and CDR2 is SAAADI.

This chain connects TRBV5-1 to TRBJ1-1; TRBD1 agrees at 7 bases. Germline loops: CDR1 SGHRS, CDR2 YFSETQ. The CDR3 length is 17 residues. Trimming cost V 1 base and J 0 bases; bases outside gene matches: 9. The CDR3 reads CASSLNRDSNMNTEAFF. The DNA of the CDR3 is TGCGCCAGCAGCTTGAACCGGGACAGCAACATGAACACTGAAGCTTTCTTT. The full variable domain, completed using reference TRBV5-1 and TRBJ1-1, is KAGVTQTPRYLIKTRGQQVTLSCSPISGHRSVSWYQQTPGQGLQFLFEYFSETQRNKGNFPGRFSGRQFSNSRSEMNVSTLELGDSALYLCASSLNRDSNMNTEAFFGQGTRLTVV.

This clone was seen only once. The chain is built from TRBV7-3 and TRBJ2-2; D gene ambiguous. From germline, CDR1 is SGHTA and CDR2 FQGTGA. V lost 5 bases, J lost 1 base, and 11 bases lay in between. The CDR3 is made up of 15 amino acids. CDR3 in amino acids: CASSPLRGNTGELFF. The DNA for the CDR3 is TGTGCCAGCAGCCCCCTCCGCGGGAACACCGGGGAGCTGTTTTTT.

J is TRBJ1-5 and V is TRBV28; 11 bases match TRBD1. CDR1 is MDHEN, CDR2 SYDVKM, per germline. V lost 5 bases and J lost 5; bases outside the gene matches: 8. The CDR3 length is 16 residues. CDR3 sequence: CASSLGDRGNYQPQHF. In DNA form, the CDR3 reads TGTGCCAGCAGTCTAGGGGACAGGGGGAATTATCAGCCCCAGCATTTT.

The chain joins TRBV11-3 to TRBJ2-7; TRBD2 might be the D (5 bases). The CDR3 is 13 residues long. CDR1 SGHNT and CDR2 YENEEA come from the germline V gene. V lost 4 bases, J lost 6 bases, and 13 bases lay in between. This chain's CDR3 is CASSSQDLTEQYF. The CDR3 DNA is TGTGCCAGCAGCTCCCAGGACTTGACCGAGCAGTACTTC.

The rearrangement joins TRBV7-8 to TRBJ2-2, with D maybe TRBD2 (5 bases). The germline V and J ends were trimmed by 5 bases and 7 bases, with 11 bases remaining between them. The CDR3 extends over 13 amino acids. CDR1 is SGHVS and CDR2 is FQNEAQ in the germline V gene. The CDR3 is CASSPAGVGELFF. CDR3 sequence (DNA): TGTGCCAGCAGCCCCGCGGGTGTCGGGGAGCTGTTTTTT.

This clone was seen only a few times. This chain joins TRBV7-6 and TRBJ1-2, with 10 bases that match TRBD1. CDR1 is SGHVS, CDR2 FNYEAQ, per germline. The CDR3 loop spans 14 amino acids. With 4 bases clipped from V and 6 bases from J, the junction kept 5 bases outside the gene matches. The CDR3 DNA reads TGTGCCAGCAGCTCGGGACAGGGGCTCGATGGCTACACCTTC. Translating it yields CASSSGQGLDGYTF.

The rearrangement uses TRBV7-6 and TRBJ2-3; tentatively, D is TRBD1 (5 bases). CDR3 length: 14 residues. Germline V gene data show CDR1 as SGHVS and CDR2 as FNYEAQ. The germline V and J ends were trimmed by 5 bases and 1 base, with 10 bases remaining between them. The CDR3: CASSGWGRTDTQYF. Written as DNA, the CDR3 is TGTGCCAGCAGCGGGTGGGGCCGCACAGATACGCAGTATTTT.

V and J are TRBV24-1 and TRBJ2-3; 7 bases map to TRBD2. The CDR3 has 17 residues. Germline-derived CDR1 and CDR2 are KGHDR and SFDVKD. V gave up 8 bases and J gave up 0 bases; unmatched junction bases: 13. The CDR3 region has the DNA TGTGCCACCACGGGCAGCGGGGATCGCTCTAGCACAGATACGCAGTATTTT. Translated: CATTGSGDRSSTDTQYF.

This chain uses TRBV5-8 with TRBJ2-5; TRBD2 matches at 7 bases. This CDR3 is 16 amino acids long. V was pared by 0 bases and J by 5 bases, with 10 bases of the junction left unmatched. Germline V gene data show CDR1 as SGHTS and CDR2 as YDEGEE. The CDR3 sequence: CASSLVQRGEPETQYF. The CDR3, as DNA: TGTGCCAGCAGCTTGGTTCAGCGGGGAGAGCCTGAGACCCAGTACTTC.

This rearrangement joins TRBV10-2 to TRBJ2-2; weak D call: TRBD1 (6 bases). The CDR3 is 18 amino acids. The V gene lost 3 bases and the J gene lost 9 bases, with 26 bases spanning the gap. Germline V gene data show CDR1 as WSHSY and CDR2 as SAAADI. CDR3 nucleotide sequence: TGCGCCAGCAGTGAACCACTTAAAAACAGGGTAGTTCGCCGGGAGCTGTTTTTT. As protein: CASSEPLKNRVVRRELFF.

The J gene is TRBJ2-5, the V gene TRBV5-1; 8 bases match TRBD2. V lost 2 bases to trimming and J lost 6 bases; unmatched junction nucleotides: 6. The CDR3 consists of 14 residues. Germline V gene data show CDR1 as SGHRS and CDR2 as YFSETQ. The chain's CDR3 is CASSFSSGSQTQYF. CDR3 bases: TGCGCCAGCAGCTTTTCCAGCGGGAGCCAGACCCAGTACTTC.

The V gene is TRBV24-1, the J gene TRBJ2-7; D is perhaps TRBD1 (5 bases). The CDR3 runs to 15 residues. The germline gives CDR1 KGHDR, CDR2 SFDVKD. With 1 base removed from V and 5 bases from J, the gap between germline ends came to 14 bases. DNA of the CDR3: TGTGCCACCAGTGATTTACTTCAGGGTTCAGACGAGCAGTACTTC. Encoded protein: CATSDLLQGSDEQYF.

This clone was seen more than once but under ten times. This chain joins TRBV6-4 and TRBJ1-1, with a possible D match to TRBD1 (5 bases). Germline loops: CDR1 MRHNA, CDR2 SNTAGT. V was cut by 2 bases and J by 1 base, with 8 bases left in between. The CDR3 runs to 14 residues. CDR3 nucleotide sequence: TGTGCCAGCAGTGACGGGGGGGAGAACACTGAAGCTTTCTTT. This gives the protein CASSDGGENTEAFF.

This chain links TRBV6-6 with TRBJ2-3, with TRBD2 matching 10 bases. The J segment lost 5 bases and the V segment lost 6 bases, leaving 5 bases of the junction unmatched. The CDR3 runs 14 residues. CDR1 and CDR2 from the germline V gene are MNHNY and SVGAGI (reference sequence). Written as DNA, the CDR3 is TGTGCCAGCAGGCCCACTAGCGGGGTAGATACGCAGTATTTT. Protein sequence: CASRPTSGVDTQYF.

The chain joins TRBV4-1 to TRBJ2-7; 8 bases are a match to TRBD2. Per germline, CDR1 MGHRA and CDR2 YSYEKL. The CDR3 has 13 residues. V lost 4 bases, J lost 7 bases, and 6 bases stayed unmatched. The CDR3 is CASSPREGREQYF. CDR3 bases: TGCGCCAGCAGCCCCCGGGAGGGCCGGGAGCAGTACTTC.

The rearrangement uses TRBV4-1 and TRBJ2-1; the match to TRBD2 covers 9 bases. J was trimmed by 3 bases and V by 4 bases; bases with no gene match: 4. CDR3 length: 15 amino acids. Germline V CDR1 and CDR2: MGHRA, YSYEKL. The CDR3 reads CASSPERGDYNEQFF. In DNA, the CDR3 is TGCGCCAGCAGCCCGGAGCGGGGGGACTACAATGAGCAGTTCTTC.

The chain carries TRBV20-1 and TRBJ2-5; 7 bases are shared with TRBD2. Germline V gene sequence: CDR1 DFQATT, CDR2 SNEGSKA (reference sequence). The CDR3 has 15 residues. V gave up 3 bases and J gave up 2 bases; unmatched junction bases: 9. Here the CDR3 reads CSASRSGGMQETQYF. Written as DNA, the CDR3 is TGCAGTGCTAGTCGATCCGGGGGGATGCAAGAGACCCAGTACTTC.

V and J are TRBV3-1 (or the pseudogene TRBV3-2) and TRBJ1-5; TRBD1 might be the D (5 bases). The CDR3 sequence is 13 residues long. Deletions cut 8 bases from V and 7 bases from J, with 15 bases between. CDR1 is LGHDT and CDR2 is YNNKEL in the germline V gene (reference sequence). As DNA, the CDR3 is TGTGCCAGCTCGAGCAGGGCTGAGCAGCCCCAGCATTTT. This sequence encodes CASSSRAEQPQHF.

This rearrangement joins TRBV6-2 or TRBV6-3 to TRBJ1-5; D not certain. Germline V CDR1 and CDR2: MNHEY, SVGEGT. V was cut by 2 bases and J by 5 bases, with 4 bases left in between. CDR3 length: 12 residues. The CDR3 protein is CASSYPYQPQHF. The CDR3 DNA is TGTGCCAGCAGTTACCCCTATCAGCCCCAGCATTTT.

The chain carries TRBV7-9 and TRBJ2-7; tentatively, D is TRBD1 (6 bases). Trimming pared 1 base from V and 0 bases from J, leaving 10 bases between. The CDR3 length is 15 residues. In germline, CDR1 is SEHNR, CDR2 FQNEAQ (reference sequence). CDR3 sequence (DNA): TGTGCCAGCAGCTTAGTTCAGACAGGCTCCTACGAGCAGTACTTC. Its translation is CASSLVQTGSYEQYF.